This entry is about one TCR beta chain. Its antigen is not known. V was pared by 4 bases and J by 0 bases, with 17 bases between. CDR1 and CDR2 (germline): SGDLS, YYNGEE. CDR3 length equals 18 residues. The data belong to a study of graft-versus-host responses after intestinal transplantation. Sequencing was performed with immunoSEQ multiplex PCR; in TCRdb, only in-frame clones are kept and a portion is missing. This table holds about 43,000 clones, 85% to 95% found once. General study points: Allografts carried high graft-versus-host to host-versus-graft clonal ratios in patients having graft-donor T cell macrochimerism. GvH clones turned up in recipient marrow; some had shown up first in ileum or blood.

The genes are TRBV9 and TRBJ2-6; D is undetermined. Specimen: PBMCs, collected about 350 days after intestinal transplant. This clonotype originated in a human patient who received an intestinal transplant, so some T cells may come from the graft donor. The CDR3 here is CASSPHLGDGSGANVLTF. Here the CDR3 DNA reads TGTGCCAGCAGCCCTCACCTCGGCGACGGCTCTGGGGCCAACGTCCTGACTTTC.